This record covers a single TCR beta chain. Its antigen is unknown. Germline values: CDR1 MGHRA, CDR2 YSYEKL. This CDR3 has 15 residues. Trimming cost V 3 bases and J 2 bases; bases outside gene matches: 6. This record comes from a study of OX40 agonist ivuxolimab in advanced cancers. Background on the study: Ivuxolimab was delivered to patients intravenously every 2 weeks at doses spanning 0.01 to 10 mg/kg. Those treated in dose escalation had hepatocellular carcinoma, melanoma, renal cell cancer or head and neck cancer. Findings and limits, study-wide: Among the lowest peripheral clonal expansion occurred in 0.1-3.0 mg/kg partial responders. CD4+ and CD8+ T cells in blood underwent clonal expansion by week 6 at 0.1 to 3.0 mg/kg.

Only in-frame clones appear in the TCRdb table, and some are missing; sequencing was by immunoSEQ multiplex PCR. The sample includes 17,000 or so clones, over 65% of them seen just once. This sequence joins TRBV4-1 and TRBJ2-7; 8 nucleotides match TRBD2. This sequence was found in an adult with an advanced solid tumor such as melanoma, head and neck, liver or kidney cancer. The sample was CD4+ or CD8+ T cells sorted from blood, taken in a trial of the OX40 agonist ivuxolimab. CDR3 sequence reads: CASSHFSGTTYEQYF. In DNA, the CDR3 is TGCGCCAGCAGCCACTTTAGCGGGACCACCTACGAGCAGTACTTC.